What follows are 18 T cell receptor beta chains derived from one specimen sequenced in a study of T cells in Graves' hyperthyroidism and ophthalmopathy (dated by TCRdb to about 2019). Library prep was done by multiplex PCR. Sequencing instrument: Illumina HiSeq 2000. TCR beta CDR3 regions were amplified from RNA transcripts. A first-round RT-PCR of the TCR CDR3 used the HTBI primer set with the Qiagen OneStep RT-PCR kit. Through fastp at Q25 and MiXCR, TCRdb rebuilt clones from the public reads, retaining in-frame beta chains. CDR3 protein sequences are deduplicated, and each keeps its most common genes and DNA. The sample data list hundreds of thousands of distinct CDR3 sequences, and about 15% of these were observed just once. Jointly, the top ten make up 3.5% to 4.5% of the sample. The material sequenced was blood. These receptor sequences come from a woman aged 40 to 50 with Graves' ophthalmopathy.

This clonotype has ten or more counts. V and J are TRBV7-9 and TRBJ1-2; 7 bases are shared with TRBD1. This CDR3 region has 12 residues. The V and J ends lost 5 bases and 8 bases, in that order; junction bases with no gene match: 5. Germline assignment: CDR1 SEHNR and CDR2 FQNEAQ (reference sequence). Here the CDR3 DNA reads TGTGCCAGCAGCACATACAGGGGAGGCTACACCTTC. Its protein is CASSTYRGGYTF.

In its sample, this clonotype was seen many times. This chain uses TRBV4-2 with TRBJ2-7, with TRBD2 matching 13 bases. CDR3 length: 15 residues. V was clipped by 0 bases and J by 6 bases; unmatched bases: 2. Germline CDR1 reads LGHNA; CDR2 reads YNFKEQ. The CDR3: CASSQEGLAGIEQYF. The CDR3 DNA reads TGTGCCAGCAGCCAAGAGGGACTAGCGGGAATCGAGCAGTACTTC.

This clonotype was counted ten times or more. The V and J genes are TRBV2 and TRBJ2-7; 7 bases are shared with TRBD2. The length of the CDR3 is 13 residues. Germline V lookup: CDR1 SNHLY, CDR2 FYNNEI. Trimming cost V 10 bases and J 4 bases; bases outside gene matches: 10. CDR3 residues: CANSPSGLYEQYF. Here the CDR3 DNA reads TGTGCCAACTCGCCTAGCGGATTATACGAGCAGTACTTC.

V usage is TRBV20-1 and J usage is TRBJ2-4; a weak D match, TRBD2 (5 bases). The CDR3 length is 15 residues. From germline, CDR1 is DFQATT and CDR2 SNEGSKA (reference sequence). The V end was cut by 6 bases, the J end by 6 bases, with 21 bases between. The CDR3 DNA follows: TGCAGTGCCAGACCACTAGGAACGGGCGCAAACATTCAGTACTTC. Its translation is CSARPLGTGANIQYF.

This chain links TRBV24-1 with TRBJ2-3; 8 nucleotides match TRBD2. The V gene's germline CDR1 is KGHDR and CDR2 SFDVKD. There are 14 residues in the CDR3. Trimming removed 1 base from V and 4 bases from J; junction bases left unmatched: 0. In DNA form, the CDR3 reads TGTGCCACCAGTGATTTAGCGGGAGCAGATACGCAGTATTTT. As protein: CATSDLAGADTQYF.

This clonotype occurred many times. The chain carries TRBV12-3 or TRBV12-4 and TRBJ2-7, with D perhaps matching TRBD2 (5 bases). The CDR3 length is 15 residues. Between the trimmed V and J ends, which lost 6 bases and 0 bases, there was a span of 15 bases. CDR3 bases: TGTGCCAGCAGCCCCGGGATCCGTAGCTCCTACGAGCAGTACTTC. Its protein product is CASSPGIRSSYEQYF.

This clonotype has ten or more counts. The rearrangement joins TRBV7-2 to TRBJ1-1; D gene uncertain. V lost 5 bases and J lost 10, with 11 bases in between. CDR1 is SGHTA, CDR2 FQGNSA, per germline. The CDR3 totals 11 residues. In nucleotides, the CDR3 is TGTGCCAGCAGCCCCGGTGTGCGAGCTTTCTTT. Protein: CASSPGVRAFF.

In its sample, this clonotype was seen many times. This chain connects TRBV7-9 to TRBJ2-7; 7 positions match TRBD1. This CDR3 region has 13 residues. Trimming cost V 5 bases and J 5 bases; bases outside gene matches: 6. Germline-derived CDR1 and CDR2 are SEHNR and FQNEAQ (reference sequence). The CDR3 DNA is TGTGCCAGCAGCCCCCGGGACAGCCACGAGCAGTACTTC. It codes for CASSPRDSHEQYF.

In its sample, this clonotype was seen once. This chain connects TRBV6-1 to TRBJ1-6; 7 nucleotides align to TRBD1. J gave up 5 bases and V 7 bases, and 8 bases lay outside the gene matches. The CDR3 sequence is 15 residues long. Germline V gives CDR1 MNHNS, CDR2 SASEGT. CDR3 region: CASTIQGFHNSPLHF. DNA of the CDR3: TGTGCCAGCACCATACAGGGGTTCCATAATTCACCCCTCCACTTT.

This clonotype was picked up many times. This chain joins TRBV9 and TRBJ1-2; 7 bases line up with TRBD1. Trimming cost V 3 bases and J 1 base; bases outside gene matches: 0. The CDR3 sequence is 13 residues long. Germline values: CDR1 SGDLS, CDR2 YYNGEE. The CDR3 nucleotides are TGTGCCAGCAGCGCAGGGGGTAACTATGGCTACACCTTC. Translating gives CASSAGGNYGYTF.

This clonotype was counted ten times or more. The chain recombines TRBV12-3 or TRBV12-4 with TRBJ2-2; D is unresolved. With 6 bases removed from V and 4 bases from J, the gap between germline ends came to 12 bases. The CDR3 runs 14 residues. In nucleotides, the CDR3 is TGTGCCAGCAGCCAGGACCCGAGCACCGGGGAGCTGTTTTTT. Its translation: CASSQDPSTGELFF.

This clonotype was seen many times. The CDR3 sequence is CASSLGQGPDEQYF. CDR3 nucleotide sequence: TGTGCCAGCAGCTTAGGACAGGGACCCGACGAGCAGTACTTC. The V call is TRBV7-3, the J call TRBJ2-7; TRBD1 matches 8 bases. Trimming at V came to 2 bases and at J to 5 bases, leaving 5 bases not matched to a gene. Germline V gene sequence: CDR1 SGHTA, CDR2 FQGTGA. The CDR3 covers 14 residues.

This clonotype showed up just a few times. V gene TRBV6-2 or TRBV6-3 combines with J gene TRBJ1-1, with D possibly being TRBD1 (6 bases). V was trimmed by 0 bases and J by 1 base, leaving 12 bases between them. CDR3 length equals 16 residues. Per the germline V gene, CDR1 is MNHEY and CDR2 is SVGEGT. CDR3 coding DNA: TGTGCCAGCAGTTACTCCCAGCGGGGGCCGAACACTGAAGCTTTCTTT. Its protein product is CASSYSQRGPNTEAFF.

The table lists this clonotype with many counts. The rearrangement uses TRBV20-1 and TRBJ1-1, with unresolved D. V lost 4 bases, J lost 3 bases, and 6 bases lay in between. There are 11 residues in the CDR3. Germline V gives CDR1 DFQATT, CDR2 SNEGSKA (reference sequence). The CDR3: CSATIYTEAFF. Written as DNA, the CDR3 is TGCAGTGCTACCATCTACACTGAAGCTTTCTTT.

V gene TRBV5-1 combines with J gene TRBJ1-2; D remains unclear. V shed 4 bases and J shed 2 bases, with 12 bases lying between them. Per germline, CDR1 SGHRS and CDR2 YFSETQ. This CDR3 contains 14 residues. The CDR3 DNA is TGCGCCAGCAGCCCGATGGACCAGAACTATGGCTACACCTTC. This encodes CASSPMDQNYGYTF.

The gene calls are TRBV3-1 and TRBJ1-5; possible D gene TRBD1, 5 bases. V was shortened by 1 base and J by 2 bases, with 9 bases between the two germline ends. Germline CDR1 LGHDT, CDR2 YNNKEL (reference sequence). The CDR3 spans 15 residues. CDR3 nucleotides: TGTGCCAGCAGCCAAGGAGGGGCTGGCAATCAGCCCCAGCATTTT. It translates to CASSQGGAGNQPQHF.

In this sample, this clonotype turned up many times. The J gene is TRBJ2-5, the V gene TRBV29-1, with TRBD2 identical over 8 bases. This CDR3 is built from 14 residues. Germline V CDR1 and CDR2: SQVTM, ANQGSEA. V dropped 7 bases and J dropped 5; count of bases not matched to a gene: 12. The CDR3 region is CSGRTSGLGETQYF. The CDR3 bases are TGCAGCGGGAGAACTAGCGGACTTGGGGAGACCCAGTACTTC.

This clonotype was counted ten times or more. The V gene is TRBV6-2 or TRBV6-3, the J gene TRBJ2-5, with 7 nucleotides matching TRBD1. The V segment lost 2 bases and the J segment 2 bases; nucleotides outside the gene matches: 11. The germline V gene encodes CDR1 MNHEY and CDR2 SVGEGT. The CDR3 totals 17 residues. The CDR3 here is CASSYLFRDSLQETQYF. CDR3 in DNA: TGTGCCAGCAGTTACCTATTCCGGGACAGCCTGCAAGAGACCCAGTACTTC.